This section outlines one T cell receptor beta chain sequence together with its context. Its antigen remains unknown. Regarding donors, all were healthy bone marrow donors. This specimen belongs to a study of cytomegalovirus exposure and HLA in healthy donors. Study-wide results and caveats: Presence/absence results assume similar sequencing depth per donor, which may not hold.

PCR was performed using 60 Vbeta and 13 Jbeta primers. This table comes from immunoSEQ multiplex PCR, and its TCRdb copy is limited to in-frame clones, with some not included. The sample's table shows more than 140,000 clones. The CDR3 length is 13 residues. Germline assignment: CDR1 KGHSH and CDR2 LQKENI. The V and J ends lost 2 bases and 6 bases respectively, with 9 bases between them. The sequencing sample was made of PBMCs. This receptor was taken from a woman younger than 35 in good health and CMV-seronegative. The J gene is TRBJ2-3, the V gene TRBV18; possible D gene TRBD2, 6 bases. CDR3 loop: CASSPSGRDTQYF. CDR3 bases: TGTGCCAGCTCACCAAGTGGGAGGGATACGCAGTATTTT.